These 29 T cell receptor beta chains share one sample of origin, sequenced in a study of Graves' ophthalmopathy and Graves' hyperthyroidism. RNA served as the template for amplifying TCR beta CDR3 regions. Second-round multiplex PCR came after first-round RT-PCR with HTBI primers. MiXCR was run by TCRdb on the multiplex PCR reads, yielding one entry per CDR3 protein. The sample lists under 250,000 distinct CDR3 sequences, 20% to 25% occurring once. Sequencing used peripheral blood. These receptors came from a woman aged 50 to 60 with Graves' ophthalmopathy.

Ten or more counts support this clonotype. The chain combines TRBV6-4 with TRBJ1-6; 8 nucleotides match TRBD1. The CDR3 has 13 amino acids. V gave up 6 bases and J gave up 9 bases; unmatched junction bases: 4. The V gene's germline CDR1 is MRHNA and CDR2 SNTAGT. This chain's CDR3 is CASRDRESSPLHF. The CDR3 DNA reads TGTGCCAGCAGGGACAGGGAAAGTTCACCCCTCCACTTT.

The chain links TRBV27 to TRBJ2-7; 9 nucleotides match TRBD1. CDR1 MNHEY and CDR2 SMNVEV come from the germline V gene (reference sequence). V trimming: 6 bases; J trimming: 1 base; junction bases outside the gene matches: 7. The CDR3 runs 15 residues. CDR3 residues: CASSSGGQGSYEQYF. CDR3 DNA sequence: TGTGCCAGCAGCTCAGGGGGACAGGGTTCCTACGAGCAGTACTTC.

This clonotype appeared a few times. The chain combines TRBV30 with TRBJ1-5; D remains ambiguous. The V and J ends lost 3 bases and 9 bases respectively, with 12 bases between them. Germline lookup yields CDR1 GTSNPN and CDR2 SVGIG (reference sequence). This CDR3 is 12 amino acids long. The CDR3 nucleotides are TGTGCCTGGAGAGGGCGGGGAGGGCCCCAGCATTTT. This translates into CAWRGRGGPQHF.

At least ten counts were recorded for this clonotype. The J gene is TRBJ2-7, the V gene TRBV19; maybe TRBD1 (6 bases). The germline gives CDR1 LNHDA, CDR2 SQIVND (reference sequence). Trimming shortened V by 7 bases and J by 0 bases, and 13 bases separated the two germline ends. The CDR3 runs to 14 residues. CDR3 amino acids: CASNREFNSYEQYF. CDR3 nucleotides: TGTGCCAGTAACAGGGAATTTAACTCCTACGAGCAGTACTTC.

V gene TRBV12-3 or TRBV12-4 combines with J gene TRBJ1-1; 8 positions agree with TRBD1. CDR3 length: 14 amino acids. Trimming at V came to 4 bases and at J to 3 bases, leaving 4 bases not matched to a gene. In DNA, the CDR3 is TGTGCCAGCAGTTCAGGGGGCGGGTACACTGAAGCTTTCTTT. Residues: CASSSGGGYTEAFF.

V and J are TRBV20-1 and TRBJ1-3; 7 nucleotides line up with TRBD1. The CDR3 consists of 16 residues. Trimming took 5 bases from V and 0 from J; bases not matched to a gene: 10. Germline V gene data show CDR1 as DFQATT and CDR2 as SNEGSKA (reference sequence). The CDR3 here is CSAPSGGSNSGNTIYF. In DNA, the CDR3 is TGCAGTGCTCCTTCAGGGGGATCAAACTCTGGAAACACCATATATTTT.

This clonotype was seen repeatedly, ten times or more. The rearrangement joins TRBV19 to TRBJ1-2, with 7 bases matching TRBD1. Germline V gene lookup returns CDR1 LNHDA and CDR2 SQIVND (reference sequence). The CDR3 covers 11 residues. The J segment lost 3 bases and the V segment lost 8 bases, leaving 0 bases of the junction unmatched. In DNA form, the CDR3 reads TGTGCCAGTGGACAGGACTATGGCTACACCTTC. It yields the protein CASGQDYGYTF.

Many counts were recorded for this clonotype. The genes are TRBV7-8 and TRBJ1-5, with D hard to call. From germline, CDR1 is SGHVS and CDR2 FQNEAQ. The CDR3 loop spans 12 amino acids. V lost 2 bases and J 4 bases, leaving 3 bases between the germline ends. This CDR3 is CASSLLNQPQHF. CDR3 bases: TGTGCCAGCAGCTTATTAAATCAGCCCCAGCATTTT.

This clonotype was counted at least ten times. This sequence joins TRBV11-2 and TRBJ2-2; maybe TRBD2 (7 bases). V lost 7 bases, J lost 0 bases, and 18 bases lay in between. In germline, CDR1 is SGHAT, CDR2 FQNNGV. This CDR3 region has 17 residues. In DNA form, the CDR3 reads TGTGCCAGCACTGGAAGGGGGGGACGGGCGAACACCGGGGAGCTGTTTTTT. It specifies CASTGRGGRANTGELFF.

This clonotype was recorded many times. This chain links TRBV6-5 with TRBJ1-1; D remains unclear. CDR3 length equals 13 residues. The ends were cut back, 8 bases at V and 0 bases at J, with 10 bases in the middle. Germline V gene sequence: CDR1 MNHEY, CDR2 SVGAGI. The CDR3: CASRRGMNTEAFF. DNA for the CDR3: TGTGCCAGCCGGAGAGGCATGAACACTGAAGCTTTCTTT.

Ten or more counts support this clonotype. The V call is TRBV19, the J call TRBJ2-7; 8 bases fit TRBD2. V dropped 9 bases and J dropped 4; count of bases not matched to a gene: 14. The CDR3 totals 15 residues. The germline V gene encodes CDR1 LNHDA and CDR2 SQIVND (reference sequence). The CDR3 sequence: CASHLTGGPSYEQYF. CDR3 DNA: TGTGCCAGCCACTTGACGGGAGGGCCGTCTTACGAGCAGTACTTC.

This clonotype has at least ten counts. V usage is TRBV7-2 and J usage is TRBJ2-2; the match to TRBD2 covers 8 bases. This CDR3 is 15 amino acids long. The ends lost 4 bases at V and 6 bases at J; junction bases unmatched: 7. Germline V gene lookup returns CDR1 SGHTA and CDR2 FQGNSA. CDR3 loop: CASSSLAGGSGELFF. The CDR3 DNA follows: TGTGCCAGCAGCTCGCTAGCGGGCGGCTCCGGGGAGCTGTTTTTT.

This clonotype was observed at least ten times. V gene TRBV2 combines with J gene TRBJ2-2; TRBD1 agrees at 7 bases. Germline V gene lookup returns CDR1 SNHLY and CDR2 FYNNEI. The CDR3 runs 12 residues. Germline trimming cut 7 bases from V and 4 bases from J; bases unmatched to any gene: 0. The DNA for the CDR3 is TGTGCCAGCACAGGGGGCACCGGGGAGCTGTTTTTT. Translating it yields CASTGGTGELFF. The full variable domain, its missing parts supplied by reference TRBV2 and TRBJ2-2, is EPEVTQTPSHQVTQMGQEVILRCVPISNHLYFYWYRQILGQKVEFLVSFYNNEISEKSEIFDDQFSVERPDGSNFTLKIRSTKLEDSAMYFCASTGGTGELFFGEGSRLTVL.

The chain combines TRBV12-3 or TRBV12-4 with TRBJ2-5; perhaps TRBD2 as D (5 bases). The germline V and J ends were trimmed by 6 bases and 5 bases, with 13 bases remaining between them. The CDR3 is made up of 13 amino acids. The CDR3 here is CASSPRVGETQYF. The CDR3 coding sequence is TGTGCCAGCAGCCCGAGGGTTGGGGAGACCCAGTACTTC.

This clonotype was detected ten times or more. This sequence joins TRBV28 and TRBJ1-2; weak D call: TRBD1 (5 bases). The CDR3 has 14 residues. Germline CDR1 is MDHEN and CDR2 is SYDVKM. The V end was cut by 3 bases, the J end by 0 bases, with 8 bases between. The CDR3 DNA reads as TGTGCCAGCAGTTTTCCGACAGCTAACTATGGCTACACCTTC. Translated: CASSFPTANYGYTF.

The DNA of the CDR3 is TGCGCCAGCAGCCAACCTCTCTCCGGGAGCAGGAACATTCAGTACTTC. This codes for CASSQPLSGSRNIQYF. The rearrangement joins TRBV4-1 to TRBJ2-4; D may be TRBD2 (6 bases). This CDR3 spans 16 amino acids. Germline-derived CDR1 and CDR2 are MGHRA and YSYEKL. The germline V and J ends were trimmed by 2 bases and 7 bases, with 18 bases remaining between them.

At least ten counts were recorded for this clonotype. In DNA, the CDR3 is TGTGCCAGTAGCGGACCGACGAACACTGAAGCTTTCTTT. Residues: CASSGPTNTEAFF. The rearrangement links TRBV19 to TRBJ1-1; D is ambiguous. Germline V gene data show CDR1 as LNHDA and CDR2 as SQIVND (reference sequence). V lost 6 bases and J lost 1, with 9 bases in between. The CDR3 totals 13 residues.

In its sample, this clonotype was seen many times. This rearrangement joins TRBV12-3 or TRBV12-4 to TRBJ1-1; 7 bases line up with TRBD1. Unmatched junction bases numbered 6, after V lost 1 base and J lost 10 bases. The CDR3 has 13 residues. The CDR3 loop is CASSLGQGVRAFF. The CDR3, as DNA: TGTGCCAGCAGTTTAGGTCAGGGGGTCCGAGCTTTCTTT.

This clonotype was counted at least ten times. This chain uses TRBV20-1 with TRBJ1-1, with 8 positions matching TRBD1. Germline loops: CDR1 DFQATT, CDR2 SNEGSKA (reference sequence). Trimming took 5 bases from V and 11 from J; bases not matched to a gene: 13. The CDR3 sequence is 13 residues long. CDR3 in amino acids: CSAGQGDRSRAFF. The DNA of the CDR3 is TGCAGTGCTGGACAGGGAGATAGGTCACGGGCTTTCTTT.

At least ten counts were recorded for this clonotype. The chain couples TRBV6-1 to TRBJ1-1; D gene unclear. This CDR3 comprises 12 residues. Germline loops: CDR1 MNHNS, CDR2 SASEGT. Trimming cost V 5 bases and J 11 bases, with 15 bases left between them. The CDR3 sequence: CASSRNPREAFF. The CDR3 DNA follows: TGTGCCAGCAGTCGTAATCCCCGGGAGGCTTTCTTT.

The rearrangement links TRBV6-5 to TRBJ1-2, with 9 positions matching TRBD1. Trimming took 2 bases from V and 4 from J; bases not matched to a gene: 11. The germline CDR1 and CDR2 sequences are MNHEY and SVGAGI. The CDR3 extends over 17 amino acids. This CDR3 reads CASSYQGTGKTGYGYTF. The CDR3 DNA follows: TGTGCCAGCAGTTACCAAGGGACAGGGAAGACGGGCTATGGCTACACCTTC.

This clonotype was seen ten or more times. The chain uses TRBV20-1 and TRBJ1-1; D is perhaps TRBD1 (5 bases). V lost 5 bases to trimming and J lost 11 bases, with 15 bases between them. CDR1 and CDR2 (germline): DFQATT, SNEGSKA (reference sequence). The CDR3 has 11 residues. The CDR3 nucleotides read TGCAGTGCTCCTGGCGGGGCAGTGGCTTTCTTT. Its translation is CSAPGGAVAFF.

V and J are TRBV11-1 and TRBJ1-2, with unresolved D. V dropped 1 base and J dropped 6 bases, with 9 bases sitting between them. There are 13 residues in the CDR3. The germline V gene has CDR1 SGHAT and CDR2 FQDESV (reference sequence). In DNA form, the CDR3 reads TGTGCCAGCAGCTTAGAGGACGGGAATGGCTACACCTTC. This sequence encodes CASSLEDGNGYTF.

This clonotype was recorded many times. The chain couples TRBV3-1 to TRBJ2-5, with D possibly being TRBD1 (6 bases). In germline, CDR1 is LGHDT, CDR2 YNNKEL (reference sequence). Trimming took off 4 bases at V and 7 bases at J, with 10 bases between the two ends. The length of the CDR3 is 12 residues. CDR3 bases: TGTGCCAGCAGCCCGACAGGAAGGACCCAGTACTTC. Residues: CASSPTGRTQYF.

The J gene is TRBJ2-7, the V gene TRBV6-2 or TRBV6-3, with D tentatively TRBD1 (5 bases). The CDR3 has 13 residues. In germline, CDR1 is MNHEY, CDR2 SVGEGT. V lost 6 bases and J 3 bases, leaving 12 bases between the germline ends. CDR3 DNA sequence: TGTGCCAGCAGATTTACAGGTCTCTACGAGCAGTACTTC. This gives the protein CASRFTGLYEQYF.

This clonotype has a count of ten or more. The chain links TRBV7-2 to TRBJ1-2; D not resolved. Trimming cost V 6 bases and J 6 bases, with 17 bases left between them. Germline lookup yields CDR1 SGHTA and CDR2 FQGNSA. The CDR3 has 14 residues. For the CDR3, the DNA is TGTGCCAGCAGTCGCCGGCGTAACTGGGATGGCTACACCTTC. Translating gives CASSRRRNWDGYTF.

This clonotype has at least ten counts. This sequence joins TRBV6-4 and TRBJ2-2; the match to TRBD2 covers 7 bases. The CDR3 consists of 16 residues. Germline V gene data show CDR1 as MRHNA and CDR2 as SNTAGT. V shed 0 bases, J shed 0 bases, and the junction held 1 base outside the gene matches. The CDR3 here is CASSDSGTTNTGELFF. The CDR3 nucleotides are TGTGCCAGCAGTGACTCTGGGACTACGAACACCGGGGAGCTGTTTTTT.

This clonotype was observed many times. The chain carries TRBV7-2 and TRBJ2-7; 10 bases map to TRBD2. The CDR3 covers 19 residues. The germline gives CDR1 SGHTA, CDR2 FQGNSA. The V gene end was trimmed by 5 bases and the J gene end by 6 bases; junction bases not matched to a gene: 22. The CDR3 loop is CASSRIIHSEREGRVEQYF. CDR3 in DNA: TGTGCCAGCAGCCGAATTATCCACTCGGAGCGGGAGGGCCGAGTCGAGCAGTACTTC.

The chain recombines TRBV6-5 with TRBJ2-7; possibly TRBD2 for D (6 bases). This CDR3 is 12 amino acids long. Germline V gene sequence: CDR1 MNHEY, CDR2 SVGAGI. V gave up 0 bases and J gave up 7 bases, with 7 bases separating them. DNA of the CDR3: TGTGCCAGCAGTTACTCGGAGGGGGAGCAGTACTTC. Encoded protein: CASSYSEGEQYF.